This is a list of T cell receptor beta chains from one sample in a study of healthy donors' naive CD4 and CD8 T cells. TCRdb re-analysed the reads in MiXCR, keeping a single row per CDR3 protein. Of 150,000 to 200,000 distinct CDR3 sequences listed, 65% to 75% are singletons. Specimen: naive CD4+ and CD8+ T cells sorted from blood, pooled from several donors. The receptors were gathered from a pool of human donors in good health; the sample pools cells from several healthy donors. Each CDR3 is given with its conserved first and last residue. Fields, in order: D gene, V gene, clone size, J gene, CDR3 DNA, CDR3 protein. The D gene is left open where the match is weak. Clone size is given for some rows only: seen once, a few or many times, or a class if the clone is expanded.

TRBD1	TRBV6-5	-	TRBJ2-7	TGTGCCAGCAGTTCCCCTTTCCGGGACAGGGGAGAGGACGAGCAGTACTTC	CASSSPFRDRGEDEQYF
TRBD1	TRBV15	-	TRBJ2-7	TGTGCCACCAGCAGGGGACAGGGGCCCTACGAGCAGTACTTC	CATSRGQGPYEQYF
TRBD2	TRBV7-8	-	TRBJ2-3	TGTGCCAGCAGCTTAGCCCGGGGACTAGCGGAGGAGGATCGGACAGATACGCAGTATTTT	CASSLARGLAEEDRTDTQYF
-	TRBV19	few	TRBJ1-5	TGTGCCAGTAGGAAGCCGGGACAACGAAATCAGCCCCAGCATTTT	CASRKPGQRNQPQHF
-	TRBV20-1	few	TRBJ1-2	TGCAGTGCTAGAGAGGCCAGTTATTATGGCTACACCTTC	CSAREASYYGYTF
-	TRBV29-1	-	TRBJ1-2	TGCAGCGTTGAGGCAGGGACCATTCTCTATGGCTACACCTTC	CSVEAGTILYGYTF
TRBD2	TRBV6-5	-	TRBJ2-3	TGTGCCAGCAGAGACGGACTAGCGGGCACAGATACGCAGTATTTT	CASRDGLAGTDTQYF
-	TRBV6-5	-	TRBJ2-1	TGTGCCAGCAGTGAAGCGTTATGGCGCAATGAGCAGTTCTTC	CASSEALWRNEQFF
-	TRBV12-3/TRBV12-4	-	TRBJ1-2	TGTGCCAGCAGTTTAAACAGAAGGGGTGATGGCTACACCTTC	CASSLNRRGDGYTF
-	TRBV29-1	-	TRBJ2-5	TGCAGCGTTGAGGGCGGCGAGACCCAGTACTTC	CSVEGGETQYF
TRBD2	TRBV10-3	few	TRBJ2-7	TGTGCCATCACCGAAACGACTAGCGCCTACGAGCAGTACTTC	CAITETTSAYEQYF
TRBD1	TRBV6-5	-	TRBJ2-3	TGTGCCAGCAGTTCTACCCGGACAGGGACTAGCACAGATACGCAGTATTTT	CASSSTRTGTSTDTQYF